This TCR beta chain was documented in a study of OX40 agonist ivuxolimab in advanced cancers. At the level of the study: Patients received ivuxolimab, an agonistic anti-OX40 (CD134) antibody. Treatment received earlier with anti-PD-1, anti-PD-L1 or anti-CTLA-4 agents was allowed, and 40% had some.

The data were produced by immunoSEQ multiplex PCR, yet TCRdb's version contains in-frame clones alone and is incomplete. This sample yields about 22,000 clones, of which around nine tenths are seen a single time; approximately 35% belongs to the top ten. No patient had autoimmune disease or received systemic immunosuppression. The CDR3 consists of 15 residues. Germline V CDR1 and CDR2: SGHRS, YFSETQ. Trimming took 0 bases from V and 10 from J; bases not matched to a gene: 3. This TCR came from an adult with an advanced solid tumor such as melanoma, head and neck, liver or kidney cancer. The sequencing used CD4+ or CD8+ T cells sorted from blood, collected in a trial of the OX40 agonist ivuxolimab. The chain is built from TRBV5-1 and TRBJ2-1; TRBD2 agrees at 14 bases. The CDR3 is CASSLAGTSGREQFF. DNA of the CDR3: TGCGCCAGCAGCTTGGCCGGGACTAGCGGGAGAGAGCAGTTCTTC.